These T cell receptor beta chains were read from a single sample in a study of post-analysis software for immune sequencing data. TCRdb re-called the PCR reads with MiXCR, one entry per CDR3 protein. The repertoire holds some 690,000 distinct CDR3 sequences, with around 64% as singletons. Material for sequencing was blood. The receptors come from a girl aged 2 to 9 with multiple sclerosis. Both conserved end residues are part of each CDR3. The order of the fields is J gene, V gene, D gene, clone size, CDR3 DNA, CDR3 protein. The D gene is left open where the match is weak. Not every row has a clone size; where given, it reads once, few, many or a size class.

j_gene: TRBJ2-1
v_gene: TRBV5-6
d_gene: NA
abundance: NA
CDR3nt: TGTGCCAGCATCCAAAAGGGGAATTCCTACAATGAGCAGTTCTTC
CDR3aa: CASIQKGNSYNEQFF

j_gene: TRBJ2-5
v_gene: TRBV27
d_gene: TRBD2
abundance: NA
CDR3nt: TGTGCCAGCAGTCCGTTAGCGGGAGCTGTAGAGACCCAGTACTTC
CDR3aa: CASSPLAGAVETQYF

j_gene: TRBJ1-2
v_gene: TRBV20-1
d_gene: NA
abundance: few
CDR3nt: TGCAGTGCTAGAGGCGGGGAGGGTCTCGAATATGGCTACACCTTC
CDR3aa: CSARGGEGLEYGYTF

j_gene: TRBJ1-2
v_gene: TRBV7-2
d_gene: NA
abundance: NA
CDR3nt: TGTGCCAGCAGCTTTCACGGTGCGGGGACGCTTTATGGCTACACCTTC
CDR3aa: CASSFHGAGTLYGYTF

j_gene: TRBJ1-5
v_gene: TRBV12-3/TRBV12-4
d_gene: NA
abundance: few
CDR3nt: TGTGCCAGCAGCTCAACCTTTAGCAATCAGCCCCAGCATTTT
CDR3aa: CASSSTFSNQPQHF

j_gene: TRBJ2-5
v_gene: TRBV5-1
d_gene: TRBD1
abundance: NA
CDR3nt: TGCGCCAGCACCCGACAGGGGACCATCGAGACCCAGTACTTC
CDR3aa: CASTRQGTIETQYF

j_gene: TRBJ2-3
v_gene: TRBV20-1
d_gene: TRBD2
abundance: NA
CDR3nt: TGCAGTGCTAGTCTACTAGCGGGAGAAGGAGATACGCAGTATTTT
CDR3aa: CSASLLAGEGDTQYF

j_gene: TRBJ2-3
v_gene: TRBV11-3
d_gene: TRBD2
abundance: NA
CDR3nt: TGTGCCAGCAGCCGGTTCGGGGGGAGCACAGATACGCAGTATTTT
CDR3aa: CASSRFGGSTDTQYF

j_gene: TRBJ1-2
v_gene: TRBV12-3/TRBV12-4
d_gene: TRBD1
abundance: NA
CDR3nt: TGTGCCAGCAGTACCGACAGGGCACGGATATATGGCTACACCTTC
CDR3aa: CASSTDRARIYGYTF

j_gene: TRBJ2-3
v_gene: TRBV29-1
d_gene: NA
abundance: few
CDR3nt: TGCAGCGTTGAAGAGGCACGCATTTCTAGCACAGATACGCAGTATTTT
CDR3aa: CSVEEARISSTDTQYF

j_gene: TRBJ1-1
v_gene: TRBV15
d_gene: NA
abundance: few
CDR3nt: TGTGCCACCAGCAGAGTAGGACGAGGCAACGAAGCTTTCTTT
CDR3aa: CATSRVGRGNEAFF

j_gene: TRBJ2-1
v_gene: TRBV28
d_gene: NA
abundance: few
CDR3nt: TGTGCCAGCACTAAGGGTACGTTGTACAATGAGCAGTTCTTC
CDR3aa: CASTKGTLYNEQFF

j_gene: TRBJ2-1
v_gene: TRBV7-2
d_gene: NA
abundance: NA
CDR3nt: TGTGCCAGCAGCTTTCGACAGGGACTAGACTACAATGAGCAGTTCTTC
CDR3aa: CASSFRQGLDYNEQFF

j_gene: TRBJ1-5
v_gene: TRBV12-3/TRBV12-4
d_gene: TRBD1
abundance: NA
CDR3nt: TGTGCCAGCAGTTTAAATTCAGGGGGCGGCCAGCCCCAGCATTTT
CDR3aa: CASSLNSGGGQPQHF

j_gene: TRBJ1-6
v_gene: TRBV6-5
d_gene: NA
abundance: NA
CDR3nt: TGTGCCAGCAGTTACTCGACGGTCAGAGATAATTCACCCCTCCACTTT
CDR3aa: CASSYSTVRDNSPLHF

j_gene: TRBJ2-7
v_gene: TRBV5-6
d_gene: NA
abundance: NA
CDR3nt: TGTGCCAGCAGTCCCATCGGGGCGAAGAACGAGCAGTACTTC
CDR3aa: CASSPIGAKNEQYF

j_gene: TRBJ2-7
v_gene: TRBV29-1
d_gene: TRBD2
abundance: few
CDR3nt: TGCAGCGTTGCAATAGGGTTAGCGGGAGACGAGCAGTACTTC
CDR3aa: CSVAIGLAGDEQYF

j_gene: TRBJ2-3
v_gene: TRBV11-1
d_gene: NA
abundance: few
CDR3nt: TGTGCCAGCAGCTTAATCGACACAGATACGCAGTATTTT
CDR3aa: CASSLIDTDTQYF

j_gene: TRBJ2-7
v_gene: TRBV12-3/TRBV12-4
d_gene: NA
abundance: NA
CDR3nt: TGTGCCAGCAGTTTTTCAGCTACCGTGAGCTCCTACAATGAGCAGTACTTC
CDR3aa: CASSFSATVSSYNEQYF

j_gene: TRBJ2-3
v_gene: TRBV25-1
d_gene: NA
abundance: NA
CDR3nt: TGTGCCAGCAGTGAATTGGCTAGCGCGACTCCGGGTGGAGATACGCAGTATTTT
CDR3aa: CASSELASATPGGDTQYF

j_gene: TRBJ2-5
v_gene: TRBV7-9
d_gene: TRBD2
abundance: few
CDR3nt: TGTGCCAGCAGCTTAGGGTCCGGGACTAGCGGGAGAAGAGAGACCCAGTACTTC
CDR3aa: CASSLGSGTSGRRETQYF

j_gene: TRBJ2-5
v_gene: TRBV6-5
d_gene: TRBD2
abundance: few
CDR3nt: TGTGCCAGCAGTCTTGGCGGGGGGGCAGGAGAGACCCAGTACTTC
CDR3aa: CASSLGGGAGETQYF

j_gene: TRBJ2-7
v_gene: TRBV20-1
d_gene: TRBD2
abundance: NA
CDR3nt: TGCAGTGCTTCCGGGACTAGCGGGAGTCCCGAGCAGTACTTC
CDR3aa: CSASGTSGSPEQYF

j_gene: TRBJ1-1
v_gene: TRBV5-5
d_gene: TRBD1
abundance: NA
CDR3nt: TGTGCCAGCAGCCGATCCTACGGAACAGGGGACACTGAAGCTTTCTTT
CDR3aa: CASSRSYGTGDTEAFF

j_gene: TRBJ2-1
v_gene: TRBV4-1
d_gene: NA
abundance: few
CDR3nt: TGCGCCAGCAGCCAAGATGGTTGGGGGGCCCACAATGAGCAGTTCTTC
CDR3aa: CASSQDGWGAHNEQFF

j_gene: TRBJ2-1
v_gene: TRBV12-3/TRBV12-4
d_gene: NA
abundance: NA
CDR3nt: TGTGCCAGCACCCTGGACAGTTACAATGAGCAGTTCTTC
CDR3aa: CASTLDSYNEQFF

j_gene: TRBJ1-2
v_gene: TRBV2
d_gene: NA
abundance: NA
CDR3nt: TGTGCCAACAGTGATTTCCCGGATAACTATGGCTACACCTTC
CDR3aa: CANSDFPDNYGYTF

j_gene: TRBJ2-1
v_gene: TRBV7-9
d_gene: NA
abundance: NA
CDR3nt: TGTGCCAGCAGCTTCGCGGGCGGTGAGCAGTTCTTC
CDR3aa: CASSFAGGEQFF

j_gene: TRBJ1-1
v_gene: TRBV5-1
d_gene: TRBD1
abundance: NA
CDR3nt: TGCGCCAGCAGCTCCCACCTAAGACAGGGGGCGGCGAACACTGAAGCTTTCTTT
CDR3aa: CASSSHLRQGAANTEAFF

j_gene: TRBJ2-2
v_gene: TRBV12-3/TRBV12-4
d_gene: NA
abundance: NA
CDR3nt: TGTGCCAGCAGTTTAGCGGGCAGGGTCACCGGGGAGCTGTTTTTT
CDR3aa: CASSLAGRVTGELFF